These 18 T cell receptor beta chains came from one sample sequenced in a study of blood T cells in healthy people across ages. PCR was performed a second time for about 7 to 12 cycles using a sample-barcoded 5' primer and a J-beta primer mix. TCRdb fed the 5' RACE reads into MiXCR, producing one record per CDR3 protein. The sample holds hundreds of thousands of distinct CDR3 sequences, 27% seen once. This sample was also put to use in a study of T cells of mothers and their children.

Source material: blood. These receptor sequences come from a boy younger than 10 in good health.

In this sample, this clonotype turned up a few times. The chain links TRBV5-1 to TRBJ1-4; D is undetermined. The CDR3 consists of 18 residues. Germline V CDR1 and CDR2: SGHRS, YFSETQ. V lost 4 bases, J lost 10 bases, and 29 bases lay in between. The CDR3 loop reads CASSPQSGSLMAGGKLFF. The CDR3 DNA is TGCGCCAGCAGCCCTCAGTCCGGGTCCTTAATGGCCGGTGGAAAACTGTTTTTT.

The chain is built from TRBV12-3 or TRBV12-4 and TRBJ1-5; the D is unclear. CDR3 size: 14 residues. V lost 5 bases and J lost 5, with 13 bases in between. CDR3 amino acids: CASSLLGRDQPQHF. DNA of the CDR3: TGTGCCAGCAGTCTCCTCGGGAGGGATCAGCCCCAGCATTTT.

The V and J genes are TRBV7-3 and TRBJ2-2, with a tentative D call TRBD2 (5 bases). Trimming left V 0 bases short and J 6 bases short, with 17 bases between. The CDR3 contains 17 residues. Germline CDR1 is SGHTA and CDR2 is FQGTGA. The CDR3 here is CASSLTWVGEPPGELFF. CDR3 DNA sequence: TGTGCCAGCAGCTTAACCTGGGTCGGGGAGCCACCCGGGGAGCTGTTTTTT.

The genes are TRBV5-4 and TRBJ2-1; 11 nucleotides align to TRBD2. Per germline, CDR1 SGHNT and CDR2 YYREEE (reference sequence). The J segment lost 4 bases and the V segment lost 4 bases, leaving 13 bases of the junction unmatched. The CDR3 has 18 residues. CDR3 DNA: TGTGCCAGCAGCCCCCTTCCTGCCGGGACTAGCGGATACAATGAGCAGTTCTTC. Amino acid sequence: CASSPLPAGTSGYNEQFF.

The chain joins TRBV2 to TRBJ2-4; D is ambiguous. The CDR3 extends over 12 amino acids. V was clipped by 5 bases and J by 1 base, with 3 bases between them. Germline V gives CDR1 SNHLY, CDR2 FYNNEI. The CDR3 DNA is TGTGCCAGCAGTTCGGCCAAAAACATTCAGTACTTC. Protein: CASSSAKNIQYF.

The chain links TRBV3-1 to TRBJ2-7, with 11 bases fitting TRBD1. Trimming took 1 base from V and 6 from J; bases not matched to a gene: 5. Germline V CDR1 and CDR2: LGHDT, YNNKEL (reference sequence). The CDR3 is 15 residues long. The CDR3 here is CASSQGAGTGGEQYF. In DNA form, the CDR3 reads TGTGCCAGCAGCCAAGGCGCTGGGACAGGGGGCGAGCAGTACTTC.

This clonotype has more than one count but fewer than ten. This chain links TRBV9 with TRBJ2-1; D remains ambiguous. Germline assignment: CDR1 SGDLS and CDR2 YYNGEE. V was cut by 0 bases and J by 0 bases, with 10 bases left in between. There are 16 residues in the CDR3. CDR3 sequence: CASSVDGASSYNEQFF. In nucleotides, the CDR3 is TGTGCCAGCAGCGTAGACGGTGCGAGCTCCTACAATGAGCAGTTCTTC.

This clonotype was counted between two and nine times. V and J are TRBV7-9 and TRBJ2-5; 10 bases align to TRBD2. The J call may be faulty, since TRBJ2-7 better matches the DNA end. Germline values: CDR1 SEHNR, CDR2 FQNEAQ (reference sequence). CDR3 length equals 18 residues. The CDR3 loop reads CASSLGASGSRFPYEQYF. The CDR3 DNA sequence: TGTGCCAGCAGCTTAGGGGCTAGCGGGAGCCGATTCCCCTACGAGCAGTACTTC.

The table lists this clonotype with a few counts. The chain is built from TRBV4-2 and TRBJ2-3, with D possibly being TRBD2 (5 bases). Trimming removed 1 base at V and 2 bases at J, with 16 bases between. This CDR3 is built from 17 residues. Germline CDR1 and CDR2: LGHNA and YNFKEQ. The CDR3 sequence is CASSQGRRANPTDTQYF. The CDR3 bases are TGTGCCAGCAGCCAAGGGAGGCGGGCCAACCCCACAGATACGCAGTATTTT.

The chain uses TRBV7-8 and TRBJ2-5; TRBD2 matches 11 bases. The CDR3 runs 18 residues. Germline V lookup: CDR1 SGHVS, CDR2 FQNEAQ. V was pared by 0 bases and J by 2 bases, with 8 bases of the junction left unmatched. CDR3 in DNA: TGTGCCAGCAGCTTAGCACTAGCGGGGGAGCGGAGGCAAGAGACCCAGTACTTC. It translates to CASSLALAGERRQETQYF. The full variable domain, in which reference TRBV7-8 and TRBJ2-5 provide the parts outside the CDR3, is GAGVSQSPRYKVAKRGQDVALRCDPISGHVSLFWYQQALGQGPEFLTYFQNEAQLDKSGLPSDRFFAERPEGSVSTLKIQRTQQEDSAVYLCASSLALAGERRQETQYFGPGTRLLVL.

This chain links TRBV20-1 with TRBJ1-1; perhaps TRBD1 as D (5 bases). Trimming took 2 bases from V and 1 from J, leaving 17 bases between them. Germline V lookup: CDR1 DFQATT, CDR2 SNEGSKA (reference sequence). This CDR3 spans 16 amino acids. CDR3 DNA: TGCAGTGCTAGACCCCGGGGCGGCTGGGGGAACACTGAAGCTTTCTTT. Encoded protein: CSARPRGGWGNTEAFF.

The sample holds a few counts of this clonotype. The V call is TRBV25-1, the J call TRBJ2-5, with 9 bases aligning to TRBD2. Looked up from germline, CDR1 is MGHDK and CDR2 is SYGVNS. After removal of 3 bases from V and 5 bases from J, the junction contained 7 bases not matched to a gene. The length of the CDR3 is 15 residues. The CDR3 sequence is CASSEGLAGLETQYF. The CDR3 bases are TGTGCCAGCAGTGAGGGTCTAGCGGGACTGGAGACCCAGTACTTC.

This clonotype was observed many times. The CDR3 bases are TGCGCCAGCAGCTTCGGACAATTCTACAATGAGCAGTTCTTC. This encodes CASSFGQFYNEQFF. The chain is built from TRBV5-1 and TRBJ2-1; D possibly corresponds to TRBD1 (5 bases). The CDR3 is made up of 14 amino acids. Trimming stripped 2 bases from V and 3 bases from J, with 9 bases between. The germline CDR1 and CDR2 sequences are SGHRS and YFSETQ. Supplemented by reference TRBV5-1 and TRBJ2-1, the full variable domain reads KAGVTQTPRYLIKTRGQQVTLSCSPISGHRSVSWYQQTPGQGLQFLFEYFSETQRNKGNFPGRFSGRQFSNSRSEMNVSTLELGDSALYLCASSFGQFYNEQFFGPGTRLTVL.

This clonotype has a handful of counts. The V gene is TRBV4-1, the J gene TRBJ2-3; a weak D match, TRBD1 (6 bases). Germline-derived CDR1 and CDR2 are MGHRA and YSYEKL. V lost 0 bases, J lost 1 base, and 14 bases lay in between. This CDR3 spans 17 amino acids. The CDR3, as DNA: TGCGCCAGCAGCCAAGACTACAGGGCCCCGGGCACAGATACGCAGTATTTT. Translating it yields CASSQDYRAPGTDTQYF.

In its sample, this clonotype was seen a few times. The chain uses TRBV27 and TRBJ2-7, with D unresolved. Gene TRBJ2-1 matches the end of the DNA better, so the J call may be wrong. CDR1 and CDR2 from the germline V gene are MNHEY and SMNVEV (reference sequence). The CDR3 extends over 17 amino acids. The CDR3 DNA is TGTGCCAGCGATCCGTCCCCCAGACTTCCCGACTACAATGAGCAGTTCTTC. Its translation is CASDPSPRLPDYNEQFF.

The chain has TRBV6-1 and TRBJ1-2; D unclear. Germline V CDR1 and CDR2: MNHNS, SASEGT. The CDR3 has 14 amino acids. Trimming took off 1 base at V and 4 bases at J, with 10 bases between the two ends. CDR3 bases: TGTGCCAGCAGTGAAGGGGCAGAGGGCTATGGCTACACCTTC. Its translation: CASSEGAEGYGYTF.

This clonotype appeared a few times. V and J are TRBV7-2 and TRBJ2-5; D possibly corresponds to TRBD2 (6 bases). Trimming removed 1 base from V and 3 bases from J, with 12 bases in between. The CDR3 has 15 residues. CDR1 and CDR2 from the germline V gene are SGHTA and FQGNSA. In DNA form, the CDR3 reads TGTGCCAGCAGCTTAGGGGCACTAGCCAAAGAGACCCAGTACTTC. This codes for CASSLGALAKETQYF.

CDR3 sequence reads: CASSLGGDPNLHF. The CDR3 region has the DNA TGCGCCAGCAGCTTGGGTGGGGACCCTAACCTCCACTTT. The rearrangement links TRBV5-1 to TRBJ1-6; perhaps TRBD1 as D (5 bases). Deletions cut 0 bases from V and 15 bases from J, with 13 bases between. Germline CDR1 and CDR2: SGHRS and YFSETQ. The CDR3 is 13 residues long.